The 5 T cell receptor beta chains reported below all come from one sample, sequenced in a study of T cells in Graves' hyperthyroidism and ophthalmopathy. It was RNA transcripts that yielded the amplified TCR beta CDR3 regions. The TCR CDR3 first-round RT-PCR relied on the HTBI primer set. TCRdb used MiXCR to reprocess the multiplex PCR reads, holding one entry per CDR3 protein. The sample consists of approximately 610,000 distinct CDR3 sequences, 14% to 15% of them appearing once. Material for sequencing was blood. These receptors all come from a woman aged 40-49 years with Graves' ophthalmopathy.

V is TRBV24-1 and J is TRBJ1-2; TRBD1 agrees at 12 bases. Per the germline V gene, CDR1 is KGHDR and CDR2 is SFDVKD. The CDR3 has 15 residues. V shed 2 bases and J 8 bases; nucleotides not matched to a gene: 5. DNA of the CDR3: TGTGCCACCAGTGATTCCACCGGGACAGGGGGCGGCTACACCTTC. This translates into CATSDSTGTGGGYTF.

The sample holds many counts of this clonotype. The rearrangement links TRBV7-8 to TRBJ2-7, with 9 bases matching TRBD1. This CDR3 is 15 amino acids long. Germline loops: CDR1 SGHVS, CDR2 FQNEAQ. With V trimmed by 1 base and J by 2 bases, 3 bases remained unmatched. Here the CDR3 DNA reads TGTGCCAGCAGCTTAGTGGACAGGGGTGCCTACGAGCAGTACTTC. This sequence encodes CASSLVDRGAYEQYF.

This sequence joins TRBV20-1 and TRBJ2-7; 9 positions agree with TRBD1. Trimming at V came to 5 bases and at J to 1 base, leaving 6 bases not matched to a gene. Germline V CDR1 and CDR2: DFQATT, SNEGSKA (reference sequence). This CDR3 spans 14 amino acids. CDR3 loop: CSAPHRGLSYEQYF. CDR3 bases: TGCAGTGCTCCCCACAGGGGGCTTTCCTACGAGCAGTACTTC.

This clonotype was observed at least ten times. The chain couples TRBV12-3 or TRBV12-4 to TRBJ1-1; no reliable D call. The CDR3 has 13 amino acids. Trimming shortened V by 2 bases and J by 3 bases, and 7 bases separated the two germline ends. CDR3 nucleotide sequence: TGTGCCAGCAGTTTATCTGAGTACACTGAAGCTTTCTTT. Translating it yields CASSLSEYTEAFF.

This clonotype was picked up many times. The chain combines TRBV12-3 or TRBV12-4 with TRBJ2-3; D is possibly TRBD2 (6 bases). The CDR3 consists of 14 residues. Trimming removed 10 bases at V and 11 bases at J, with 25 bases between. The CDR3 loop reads CATGGEQLTGWQYF. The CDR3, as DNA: TGTGCCACCGGGGGAGAACAACTAACTGGATGGCAGTATTTT.